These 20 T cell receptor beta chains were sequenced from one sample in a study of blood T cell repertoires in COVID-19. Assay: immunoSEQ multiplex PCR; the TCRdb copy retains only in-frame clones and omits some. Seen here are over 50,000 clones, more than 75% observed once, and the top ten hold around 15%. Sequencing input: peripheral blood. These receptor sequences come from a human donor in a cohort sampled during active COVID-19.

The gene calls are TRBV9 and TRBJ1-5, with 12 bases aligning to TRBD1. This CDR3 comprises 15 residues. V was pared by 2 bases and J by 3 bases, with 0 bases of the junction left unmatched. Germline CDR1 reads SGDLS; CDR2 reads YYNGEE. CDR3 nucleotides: TGTGCCAGCAGCGTGGGACAGGGGGCCAATCAGCCCCAGCATTTT. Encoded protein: CASSVGQGANQPQHF.

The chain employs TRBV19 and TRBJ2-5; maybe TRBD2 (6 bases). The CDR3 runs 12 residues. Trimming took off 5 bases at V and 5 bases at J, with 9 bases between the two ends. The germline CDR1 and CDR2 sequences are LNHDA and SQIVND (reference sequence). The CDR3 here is CASSPGVETQYF. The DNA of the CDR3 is TGTGCCAGTAGTCCGGGAGTGGAGACCCAGTACTTC.

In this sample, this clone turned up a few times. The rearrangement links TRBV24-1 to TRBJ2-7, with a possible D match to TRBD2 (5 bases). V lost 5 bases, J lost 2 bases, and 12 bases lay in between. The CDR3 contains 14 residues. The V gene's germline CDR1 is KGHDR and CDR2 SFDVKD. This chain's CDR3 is CATSGGGRTYEQYF. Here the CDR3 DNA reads TGTGCCACCAGTGGTGGTGGGAGAACCTACGAGCAGTACTTC.

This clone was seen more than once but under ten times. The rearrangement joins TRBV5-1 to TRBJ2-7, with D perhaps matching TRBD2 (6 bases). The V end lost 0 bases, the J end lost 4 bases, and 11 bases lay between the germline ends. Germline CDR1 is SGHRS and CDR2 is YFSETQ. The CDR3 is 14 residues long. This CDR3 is CASSLVPGDYEQYF. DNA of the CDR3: TGCGCCAGCAGCTTGGTACCGGGAGATTACGAGCAGTACTTC.

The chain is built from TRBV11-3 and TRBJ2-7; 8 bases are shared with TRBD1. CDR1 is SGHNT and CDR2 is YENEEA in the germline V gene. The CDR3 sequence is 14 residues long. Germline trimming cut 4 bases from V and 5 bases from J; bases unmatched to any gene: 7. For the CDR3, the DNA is TGTGCCAGCAGCTACAGGGGGATCGGGGACGAGCAGTACTTC. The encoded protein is CASSYRGIGDEQYF.

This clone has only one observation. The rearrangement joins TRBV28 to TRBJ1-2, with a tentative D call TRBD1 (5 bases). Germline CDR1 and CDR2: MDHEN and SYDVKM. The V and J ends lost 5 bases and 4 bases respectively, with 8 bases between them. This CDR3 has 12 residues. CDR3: CASSGARYGYTF. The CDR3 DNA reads TGTGCCAGCAGTGGGGCTCGCTATGGCTACACCTTC.

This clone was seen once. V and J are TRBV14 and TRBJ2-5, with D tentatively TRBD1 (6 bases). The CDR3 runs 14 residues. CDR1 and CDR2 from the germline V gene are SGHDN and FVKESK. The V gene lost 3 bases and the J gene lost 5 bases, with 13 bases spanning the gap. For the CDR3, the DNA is TGTGCCAGCAGCCAGGGCAGGGGCCTCGAGACCCAGTACTTC. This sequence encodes CASSQGRGLETQYF.

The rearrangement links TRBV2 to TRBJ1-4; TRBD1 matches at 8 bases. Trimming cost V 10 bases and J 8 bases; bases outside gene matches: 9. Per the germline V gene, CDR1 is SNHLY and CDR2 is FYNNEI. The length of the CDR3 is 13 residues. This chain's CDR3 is CATADREGEKLFF. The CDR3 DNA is TGTGCCACCGCGGACAGGGAGGGGGAAAAACTGTTTTTT.

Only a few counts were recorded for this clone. The CDR3 DNA reads as TGTGCCAGCAGTTATCTGGACAAGGCATATGGCTACACCTTC. This encodes CASSYLDKAYGYTF. The V and J genes are TRBV11-3 and TRBJ1-2; tentatively, D is TRBD1 (5 bases). V lost 6 bases and J lost 5, with 16 bases in between. Germline V gene data show CDR1 as SGHNT and CDR2 as YENEEA. The CDR3 totals 14 residues.

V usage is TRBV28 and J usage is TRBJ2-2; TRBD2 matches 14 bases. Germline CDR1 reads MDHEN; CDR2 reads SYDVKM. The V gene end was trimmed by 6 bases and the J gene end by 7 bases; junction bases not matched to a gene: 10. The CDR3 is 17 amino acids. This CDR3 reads CASRVTSGRAPFGELFF. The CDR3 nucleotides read TGTGCCAGCAGGGTGACTAGCGGGAGGGCCCCTTTCGGGGAGCTGTTTTTT.

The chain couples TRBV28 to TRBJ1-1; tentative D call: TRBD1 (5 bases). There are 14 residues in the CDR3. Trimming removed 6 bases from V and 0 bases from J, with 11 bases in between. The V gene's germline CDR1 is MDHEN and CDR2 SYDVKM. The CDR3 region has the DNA TGTGCCAGCAGCTGGGGGGGAATGAACACTGAAGCTTTCTTT. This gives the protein CASSWGGMNTEAFF. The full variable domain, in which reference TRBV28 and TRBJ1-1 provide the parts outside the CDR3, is DVKVTQSSRYLVKRTGEKVFLECVQDMDHENMFWYRQDPGLGLRLIYFSYDVKMKEKGDIPEGYSVSREKKERFSLILESASTNQTSMYLCASSWGGMNTEAFFGQGTRLTVV.

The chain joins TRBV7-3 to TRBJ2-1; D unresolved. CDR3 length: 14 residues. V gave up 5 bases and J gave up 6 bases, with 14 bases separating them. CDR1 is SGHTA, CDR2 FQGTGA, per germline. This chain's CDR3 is CASSLDSAPNEQFF. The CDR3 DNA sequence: TGTGCCAGCAGCCTAGACTCCGCACCCAATGAGCAGTTCTTC.

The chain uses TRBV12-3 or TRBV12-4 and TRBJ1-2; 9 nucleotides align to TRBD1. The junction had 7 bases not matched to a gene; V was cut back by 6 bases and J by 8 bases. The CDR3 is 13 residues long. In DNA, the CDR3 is TGTGCCAGCAGATGGGACAGGGATGAAGGCTACACCTTC. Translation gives CASRWDRDEGYTF.

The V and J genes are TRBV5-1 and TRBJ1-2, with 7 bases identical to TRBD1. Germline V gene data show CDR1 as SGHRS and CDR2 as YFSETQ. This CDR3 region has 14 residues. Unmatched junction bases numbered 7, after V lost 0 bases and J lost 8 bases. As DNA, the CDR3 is TGCGCCAGCAGCTTGGCCGGTCAGGGGGAGGGCTACACCTTC. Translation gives CASSLAGQGEGYTF.

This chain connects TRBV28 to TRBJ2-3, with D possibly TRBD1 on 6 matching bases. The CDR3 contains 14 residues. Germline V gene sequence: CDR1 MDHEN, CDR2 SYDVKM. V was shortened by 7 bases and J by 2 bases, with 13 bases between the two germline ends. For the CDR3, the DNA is TGTGCCAGCAACCTGGCAGGGGACACAGATACGCAGTATTTT. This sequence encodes CASNLAGDTDTQYF.

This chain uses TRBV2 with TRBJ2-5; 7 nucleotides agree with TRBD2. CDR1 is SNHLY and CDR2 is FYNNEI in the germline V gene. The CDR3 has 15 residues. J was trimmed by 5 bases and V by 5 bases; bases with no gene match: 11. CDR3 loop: CASSTTSGGAETQYF. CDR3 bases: TGTGCCAGCAGTACCACCTCGGGGGGTGCGGAGACCCAGTACTTC.

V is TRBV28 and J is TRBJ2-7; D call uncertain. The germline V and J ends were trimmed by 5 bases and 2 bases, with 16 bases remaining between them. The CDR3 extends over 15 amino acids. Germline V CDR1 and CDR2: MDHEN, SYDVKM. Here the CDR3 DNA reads TGTGCCAGCAGTGGAACGACTCCTATTCCCTACGAGCAGTACTTC. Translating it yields CASSGTTPIPYEQYF.

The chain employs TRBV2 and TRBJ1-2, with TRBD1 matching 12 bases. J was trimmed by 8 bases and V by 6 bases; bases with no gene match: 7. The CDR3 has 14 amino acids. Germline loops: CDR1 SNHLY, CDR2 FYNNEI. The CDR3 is CASRGTGGPRGYTF. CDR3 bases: TGTGCCAGCAGGGGGACAGGGGGCCCAAGGGGCTACACCTTC.

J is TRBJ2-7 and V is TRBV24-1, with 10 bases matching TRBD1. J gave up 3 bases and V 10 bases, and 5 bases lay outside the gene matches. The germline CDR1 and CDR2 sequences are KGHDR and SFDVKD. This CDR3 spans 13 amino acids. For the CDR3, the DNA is TGTGCCACGCAGGACAGGGGGAACTACGAGCAGTACTTC. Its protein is CATQDRGNYEQYF.

CDR3 in amino acids: CATSRNTDSNQPQHF. The CDR3 DNA reads as TGTGCCACCAGCAGAAATACAGATAGCAATCAGCCCCAGCATTTT. V usage is TRBV15 and J usage is TRBJ1-5; no firm D call. The CDR3 sequence is 15 residues long. The V and J ends lost 2 bases and 0 bases respectively, with 8 bases between them. Germline CDR1 is LNHNV and CDR2 is YYDKDF (reference sequence).